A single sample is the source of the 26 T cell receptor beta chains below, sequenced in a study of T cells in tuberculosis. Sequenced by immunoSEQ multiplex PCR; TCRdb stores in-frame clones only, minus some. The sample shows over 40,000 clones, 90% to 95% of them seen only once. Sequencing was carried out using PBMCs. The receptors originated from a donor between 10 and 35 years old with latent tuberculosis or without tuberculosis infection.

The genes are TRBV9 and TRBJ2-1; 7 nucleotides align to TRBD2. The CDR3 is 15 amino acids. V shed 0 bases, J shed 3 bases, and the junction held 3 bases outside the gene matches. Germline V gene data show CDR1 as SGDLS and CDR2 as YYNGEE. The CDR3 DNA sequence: TGTGCCAGCAGCGTAGTGGCGGGGGACTACAATGAGCAGTTCTTC. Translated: CASSVVAGDYNEQFF.

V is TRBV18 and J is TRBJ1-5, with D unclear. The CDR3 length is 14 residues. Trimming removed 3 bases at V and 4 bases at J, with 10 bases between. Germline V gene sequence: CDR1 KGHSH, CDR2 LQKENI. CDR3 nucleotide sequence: TGTGCCAGCTCACCTTTGGCCGGGAATCAGCCCCAGCATTTT. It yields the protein CASSPLAGNQPQHF.

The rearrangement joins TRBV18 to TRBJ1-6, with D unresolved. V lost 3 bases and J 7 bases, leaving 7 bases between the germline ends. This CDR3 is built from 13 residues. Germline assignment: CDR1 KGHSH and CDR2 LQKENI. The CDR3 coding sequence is TGTGCCAGCTCACCGAAGCCGAATTCACCCCTCCACTTT. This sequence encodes CASSPKPNSPLHF.

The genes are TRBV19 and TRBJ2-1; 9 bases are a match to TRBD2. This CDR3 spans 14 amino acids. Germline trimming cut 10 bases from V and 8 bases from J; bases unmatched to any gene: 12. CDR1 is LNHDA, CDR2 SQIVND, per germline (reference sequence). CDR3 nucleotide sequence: TGTGCCACCCAACGGCGGGGGGGCCGGGATGAGCAGTTCTTC. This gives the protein CATQRRGGRDEQFF.

The CDR3 is CASRLTGHLGNTIYF. The CDR3 DNA is TGTGCCAGCAGATTGACAGGGCATCTTGGAAACACCATATATTTT. The genes are TRBV5-6 and TRBJ1-3; 7 bases are shared with TRBD1. The V gene end was trimmed by 5 bases and the J gene end by 3 bases; junction bases not matched to a gene: 8. The CDR3 covers 15 residues. Looked up from germline, CDR1 is SGHDT and CDR2 is YYEEEE.

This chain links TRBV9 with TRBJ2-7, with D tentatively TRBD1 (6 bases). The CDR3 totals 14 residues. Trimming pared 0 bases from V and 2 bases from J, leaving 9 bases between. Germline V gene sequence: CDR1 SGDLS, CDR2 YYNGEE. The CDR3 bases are TGTGCCAGCAGCGTAGTTAGGGGGACCTACGAGCAGTACTTC. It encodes CASSVVRGTYEQYF.

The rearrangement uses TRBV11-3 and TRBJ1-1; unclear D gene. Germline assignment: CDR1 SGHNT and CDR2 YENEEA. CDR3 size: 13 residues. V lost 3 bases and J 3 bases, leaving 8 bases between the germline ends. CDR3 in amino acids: CASSFRADTEAFF. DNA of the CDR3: TGTGCCAGCAGCTTTAGAGCGGACACTGAAGCTTTCTTT.

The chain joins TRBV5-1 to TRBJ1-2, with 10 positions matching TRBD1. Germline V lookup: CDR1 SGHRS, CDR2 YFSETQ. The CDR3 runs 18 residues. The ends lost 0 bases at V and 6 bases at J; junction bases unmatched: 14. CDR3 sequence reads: CASSLGPPGQGKAHGYTF. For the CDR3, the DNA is TGCGCCAGCAGCTTGGGTCCACCGGGACAGGGGAAAGCCCATGGCTACACCTTC.

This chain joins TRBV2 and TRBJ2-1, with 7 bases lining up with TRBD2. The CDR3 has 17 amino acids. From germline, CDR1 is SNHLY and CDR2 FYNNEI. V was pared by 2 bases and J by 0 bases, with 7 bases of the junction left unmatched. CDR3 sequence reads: CASSEQLAVSSYNEQFF. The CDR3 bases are TGTGCCAGCAGTGAACAGCTAGCGGTTAGCTCCTACAATGAGCAGTTCTTC.

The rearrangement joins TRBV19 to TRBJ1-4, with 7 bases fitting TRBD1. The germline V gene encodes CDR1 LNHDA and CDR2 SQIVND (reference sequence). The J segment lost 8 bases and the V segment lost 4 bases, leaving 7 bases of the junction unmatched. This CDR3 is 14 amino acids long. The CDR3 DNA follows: TGTGCCAGTAGTACCGGGACAGTGAGGGAAAAACTGTTTTTT. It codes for CASSTGTVREKLFF. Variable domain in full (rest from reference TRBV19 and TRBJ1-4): DGGITQSPKYLFRKEGQNVTLSCEQNLNHDAMYWYRQDPGQGLRLIYYSQIVNDFQKGDIAEGYSVSREKKESFPLTVTSAQKNPTAFYLCASSTGTVREKLFFGSGTQLSVL.

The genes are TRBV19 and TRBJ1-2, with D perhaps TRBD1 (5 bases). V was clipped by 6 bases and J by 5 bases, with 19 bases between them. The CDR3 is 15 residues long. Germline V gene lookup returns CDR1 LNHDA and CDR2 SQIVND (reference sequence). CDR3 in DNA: TGTGCCAGTAGCCCGACAGCTAAAGTAAAATATGGCTACACCTTC. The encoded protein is CASSPTAKVKYGYTF.

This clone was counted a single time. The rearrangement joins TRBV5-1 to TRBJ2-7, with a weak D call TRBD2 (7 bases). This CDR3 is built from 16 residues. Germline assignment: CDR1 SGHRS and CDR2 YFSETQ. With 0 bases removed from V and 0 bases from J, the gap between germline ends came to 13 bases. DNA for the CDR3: TGCGCCAGCAGCTTGGTGGGGGGGCCGAGCTCCTACGAGCAGTACTTC. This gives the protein CASSLVGGPSSYEQYF.

In DNA, the CDR3 is TGTGCCAGCAGCTTTAACCGGAGAAGCTCCTACAATGAGCAGTTCTTC. It codes for CASSFNRRSSYNEQFF. The gene calls are TRBV5-8 and TRBJ2-1; D is undetermined. Trimming took off 2 bases at V and 0 bases at J, with 12 bases between the two ends. Germline V gene lookup returns CDR1 SGHTS and CDR2 YDEGEE. This CDR3 is 16 amino acids long.

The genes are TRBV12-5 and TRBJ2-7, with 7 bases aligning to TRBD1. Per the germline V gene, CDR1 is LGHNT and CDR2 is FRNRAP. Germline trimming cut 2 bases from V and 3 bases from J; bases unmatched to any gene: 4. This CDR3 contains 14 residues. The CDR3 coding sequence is TGTGCTAGTGGTTTGAGGGACAGCCACTACGAGCAGTACTTC. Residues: CASGLRDSHYEQYF.

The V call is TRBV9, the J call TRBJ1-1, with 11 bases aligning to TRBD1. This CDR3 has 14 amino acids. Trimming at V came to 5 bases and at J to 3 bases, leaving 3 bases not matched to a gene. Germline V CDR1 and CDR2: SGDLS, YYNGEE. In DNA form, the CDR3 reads TGTGCCAGCAGGTGGGGACAGGGGGACACTGAAGCTTTCTTT. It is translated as CASRWGQGDTEAFF.

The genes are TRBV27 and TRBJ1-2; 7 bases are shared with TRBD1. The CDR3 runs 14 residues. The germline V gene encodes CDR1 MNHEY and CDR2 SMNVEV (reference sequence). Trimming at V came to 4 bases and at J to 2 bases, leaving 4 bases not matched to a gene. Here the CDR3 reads CASSYSTGNYGYTF. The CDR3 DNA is TGTGCCAGCAGTTACTCGACAGGGAACTATGGCTACACCTTC.

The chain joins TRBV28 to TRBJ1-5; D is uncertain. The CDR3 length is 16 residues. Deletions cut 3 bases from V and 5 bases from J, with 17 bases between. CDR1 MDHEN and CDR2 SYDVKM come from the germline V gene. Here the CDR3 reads CASSFYNRGIHQPQHF. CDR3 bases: TGTGCCAGCAGTTTTTATAATCGGGGAATTCATCAGCCCCAGCATTTT.

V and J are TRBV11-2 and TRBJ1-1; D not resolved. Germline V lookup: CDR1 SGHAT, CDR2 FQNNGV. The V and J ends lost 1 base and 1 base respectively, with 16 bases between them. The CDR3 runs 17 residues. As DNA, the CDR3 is TGTGCCAGCAGCTTAGGATGGTGGCAGGCTACGAACACTGAAGCTTTCTTT. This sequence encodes CASSLGWWQATNTEAFF.

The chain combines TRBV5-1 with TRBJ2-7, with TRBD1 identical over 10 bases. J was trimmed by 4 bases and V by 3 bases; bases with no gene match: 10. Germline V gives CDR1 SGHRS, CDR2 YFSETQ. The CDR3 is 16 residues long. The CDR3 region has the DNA TGCGCCAGCAGCTCCTCCGGGACAGGGGTTTTATACGAGCAGTACTTC. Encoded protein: CASSSSGTGVLYEQYF. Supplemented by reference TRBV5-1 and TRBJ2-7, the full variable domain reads KAGVTQTPRYLIKTRGQQVTLSCSPISGHRSVSWYQQTPGQGLQFLFEYFSETQRNKGNFPGRFSGRQFSNSRSEMNVSTLELGDSALYLCASSSSGTGVLYEQYFGPGTRLTVT.

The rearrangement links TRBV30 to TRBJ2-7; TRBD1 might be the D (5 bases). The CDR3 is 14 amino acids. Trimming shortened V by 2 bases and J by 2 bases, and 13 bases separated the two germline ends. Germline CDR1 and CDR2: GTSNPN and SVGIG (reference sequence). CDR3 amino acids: CAWSRGGTAYEQYF. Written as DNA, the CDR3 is TGTGCCTGGAGTAGGGGCGGAACAGCCTACGAGCAGTACTTC.

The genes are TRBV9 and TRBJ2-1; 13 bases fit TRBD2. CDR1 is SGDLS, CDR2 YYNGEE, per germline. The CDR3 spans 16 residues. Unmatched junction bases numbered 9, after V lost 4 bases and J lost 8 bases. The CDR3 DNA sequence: TGTGCCAGCAGCCTAGGGACTAGCGGGGATGGCGATGAGCAGTTCTTC. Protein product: CASSLGTSGDGDEQFF.

The CDR3 sequence: CASSGNTGVGEQYF. The CDR3 DNA reads TGTGCCAGCAGCGGAAATACAGGGGTGGGAGAGCAGTACTTC. The chain uses TRBV5-4 and TRBJ2-7; 7 positions agree with TRBD1. After removal of 4 bases from V and 7 bases from J, the junction contained 11 bases not matched to a gene. CDR3 size: 14 residues. The germline V gene encodes CDR1 SGHNT and CDR2 YYREEE (reference sequence).

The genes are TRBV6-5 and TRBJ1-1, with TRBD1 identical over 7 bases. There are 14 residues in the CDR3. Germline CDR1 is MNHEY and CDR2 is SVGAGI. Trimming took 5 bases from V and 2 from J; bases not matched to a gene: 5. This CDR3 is CASSPRTGNTEAFF. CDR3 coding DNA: TGTGCCAGCAGTCCTAGGACAGGAAACACTGAAGCTTTCTTT.

The DNA of the CDR3 is TGCAGCGTCCTACAGGGGCACTATGGCTACACCTTC. Translation gives CSVLQGHYGYTF. The chain couples TRBV29-1 to TRBJ1-2, with 7 bases aligning to TRBD1. Trimming took 6 bases from V and 3 from J; bases not matched to a gene: 4. The CDR3 extends over 12 amino acids. The germline V gene has CDR1 SQVTM and CDR2 ANQGSEA. Full variable domain (missing parts from reference TRBV29-1 and TRBJ1-2): SAVISQKPSRDICQRGTSLTIQCQVDSQVTMMFWYRQQPGQSLTLIATANQGSEATYESGFVIDKFPISRPNLTFSTLTVSNMSPEDSSIYLCSVLQGHYGYTFGSGTRLTVV.

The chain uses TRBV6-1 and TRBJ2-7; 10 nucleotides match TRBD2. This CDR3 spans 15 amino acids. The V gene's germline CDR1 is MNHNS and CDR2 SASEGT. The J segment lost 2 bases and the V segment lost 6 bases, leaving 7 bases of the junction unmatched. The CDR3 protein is CASRTRTSGPYEQYF. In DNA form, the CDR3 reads TGTGCCAGCAGAACCAGGACTAGCGGACCCTACGAGCAGTACTTC.

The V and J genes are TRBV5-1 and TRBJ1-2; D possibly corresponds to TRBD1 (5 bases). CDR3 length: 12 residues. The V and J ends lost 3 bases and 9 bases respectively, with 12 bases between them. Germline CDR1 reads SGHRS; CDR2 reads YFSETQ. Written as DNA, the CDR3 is TGCGCCAGCAGCTCGGGACTTGACAGCTACACCTTC. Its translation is CASSSGLDSYTF.